Listed here are 8 T cell receptor beta chains from one sample, sequenced in a study of blood T cell repertoires in COVID-19 (dated by TCRdb to the early 2020s). The method behind the library was the immunoSEQ multiplex PCR assay. TCRdb took over this immuneACCESS table, retaining in-frame rearrangements with V and J assigned. Such tables are incomplete; in checked studies, under half of the missing clones stem from an unresolved V gene, and the remainder is unexplained. Here the sample has 110,000 to 150,000 clones; roughly four fifths occur a single time. The ten largest account for over 2.5% of the sample. What was sequenced was peripheral blood. The receptors shown here come from a woman of 80 years or more with acute or convalescent COVID-19.

This chain connects TRBV5-4 to TRBJ2-3; 9 bases fit TRBD1. The CDR3 runs 14 residues. Germline-derived CDR1 and CDR2 are SGHNT and YYREEE (reference sequence). V lost 4 bases and J lost 6; bases outside the gene matches: 6. CDR3 bases: TGTGCCAGCAGCCCTAGACAGGGGGGGGATACGCAGTATTTT. Amino acids: CASSPRQGGDTQYF.

J is TRBJ1-3 and V is TRBV10-3; 7 bases fit TRBD1. Germline V gene data show CDR1 as ENHRY and CDR2 as SYGVKD. V lost 10 bases to trimming and J lost 4 bases; unmatched junction nucleotides: 7. The CDR3 runs 13 residues. The CDR3 region has the DNA TGTGCCACGAGTACAGGGGACGGAAACACCATATATTTT. This encodes CATSTGDGNTIYF.

This sequence joins TRBV6-5 and TRBJ1-2; D gene uncertain. Germline lookup yields CDR1 MNHEY and CDR2 SVGAGI. Trimming removed 7 bases at V and 3 bases at J, with 15 bases between. The CDR3 sequence is 14 residues long. The CDR3 sequence is CASIVPKRDYGYTF. In nucleotides, the CDR3 is TGTGCCAGCATTGTGCCCAAGAGGGACTATGGCTACACCTTC.

V and J are TRBV7-9 and TRBJ1-1; D possibly corresponds to TRBD1 (5 bases). Germline CDR1 is SEHNR and CDR2 is FQNEAQ (reference sequence). V dropped 5 bases and J dropped 4 bases, with 17 bases sitting between them. The CDR3 runs to 15 residues. This CDR3 is CASSPRWGVVTEAFF. The DNA for the CDR3 is TGTGCCAGCAGCCCTCGTTGGGGGGTTGTCACTGAAGCTTTCTTT.

This rearrangement joins TRBV11-3 to TRBJ2-5; possible D gene TRBD2, 5 bases. The V end lost 4 bases, the J end lost 5 bases, and 17 bases lay between the germline ends. Germline V lookup: CDR1 SGHNT, CDR2 YENEEA. This CDR3 is built from 15 residues. DNA for the CDR3: TGTGCCAGCAGCTCCGGCCCCGAGTCGGGGGAGACCCAGTACTTC. This translates into CASSSGPESGETQYF.

This clone was counted between two and nine times. The chain has TRBV3-1 (or the pseudogene TRBV3-2) and TRBJ2-7; TRBD1 matches 11 bases. The ends lost 4 bases at V and 4 bases at J; junction bases unmatched: 6. Germline loops: CDR1 LGHDT, CDR2 YNNKEL (reference sequence). The CDR3 is 15 residues long. The CDR3 is CASSLNGQGAYEQYF. DNA of the CDR3: TGTGCCAGCAGCCTCAATGGACAGGGGGCTTACGAGCAGTACTTC.

The V call is TRBV5-4, the J call TRBJ1-1; 7 bases align to TRBD1. Germline V gene data show CDR1 as SGHNT and CDR2 as YYREEE (reference sequence). V lost 0 bases, J lost 0 bases, and 5 bases stayed unmatched. The CDR3 spans 16 residues. The CDR3 nucleotides read TGTGCCAGCAGCTTGGCCCGGGGACAGTTGAACACTGAAGCTTTCTTT. It encodes CASSLARGQLNTEAFF.

The chain carries TRBV6-5 and TRBJ1-2, with 9 bases matching TRBD1. The CDR3 runs 16 residues. Looked up from germline, CDR1 is MNHEY and CDR2 is SVGAGI. Trimming at V came to 2 bases and at J to 5 bases, leaving 9 bases not matched to a gene. The CDR3 nucleotides are TGTGCCAGCAGTTACGGGGCTACAGGGGGCGAATATGGCTACACCTTC. Translated, it gives CASSYGATGGEYGYTF.